Presented here are 21 T cell receptor beta chains from one specimen sequenced in a study of cytomegalovirus exposure and HLA in healthy donors. With 60 Vbeta and 13 Jbeta primers, the PCR was carried out. Here immunoSEQ multiplex PCR was the method, and the copy in TCRdb shows in-frame clones only, minus some. The sample has about 170,000 clones; approximately 76% are singletons. Sequenced sample: PBMCs. The receptors derive from a woman aged 18-35 years in good health and CMV-seropositive.

The rearrangement links TRBV2 to TRBJ2-7; 7 bases map to TRBD1. From germline, CDR1 is SNHLY and CDR2 FYNNEI. Trimming took 6 bases from V and 2 from J; bases not matched to a gene: 4. The CDR3 sequence is 13 residues long. For the CDR3, the DNA is TGTGCCAGCAGGCCAGGACAGGCCTACGAGCAGTACTTC. This codes for CASRPGQAYEQYF.

The rearrangement uses TRBV5-6 and TRBJ1-6, with D possibly being TRBD1 (6 bases). CDR1 and CDR2 (germline): SGHDT, YYEEEE. The CDR3 covers 14 residues. The ends were cut back, 4 bases at V and 6 bases at J, with 11 bases in the middle. The CDR3 loop is CASSGGQFNSPLHF. For the CDR3, the DNA is TGTGCCAGCAGCGGAGGACAGTTTAATTCACCCCTCCACTTT.

As concerns this clone: The junction does not match germline at one end; this may be a read error. The chain couples TRBV11-1 to TRBJ1-4; 10 nucleotides agree with TRBD1. The germline gives CDR1 SGHAT, CDR2 FQDESV (reference sequence). This CDR3 is built from 14 residues. The CDR3 loop reads CASSLTGGYEKLLF. CDR3 in DNA: TGTGCCAGCAGCTTGACAGGGGGCTACGAAAAACTGCTTTTT.

This clone has more than one count but fewer than ten. The rearrangement uses TRBV29-1 and TRBJ1-2; 8 nucleotides match TRBD1. Germline loops: CDR1 SQVTM, CDR2 ANQGSEA. The CDR3 sequence is 12 residues long. The trim removed 6 bases at V and 6 bases at J, leaving 6 bases unmatched. The CDR3: CSVPDRADGYTF. In DNA form, the CDR3 reads TGCAGCGTCCCGGACAGGGCAGATGGCTACACCTTC.

The V gene is TRBV4-3, the J gene TRBJ2-3; 12 bases are shared with TRBD2. Germline-derived CDR1 and CDR2 are LGHNA and YSLEER. V lost 8 bases, J lost 0 bases, and 18 bases stayed unmatched. The CDR3 has 20 residues. CDR3 loop: CASAPVLAGGPRGSTDTQYF. As DNA, the CDR3 is TGCGCCAGCGCGCCAGTTCTAGCGGGGGGGCCGAGGGGCAGCACAGATACGCAGTATTTT.

The gene calls are TRBV4-3 and TRBJ2-5; 10 bases align to TRBD2. With 0 bases clipped from V and 4 bases from J, the junction kept 8 bases outside the gene matches. CDR3 length: 17 residues. Per germline, CDR1 LGHNA and CDR2 YSLEER. The CDR3 sequence is CASSQDRAGGFGETQYF. CDR3 bases: TGCGCCAGCAGCCAAGACAGAGCGGGGGGGTTCGGAGAGACCCAGTACTTC.

The chain joins TRBV27 to TRBJ1-2, with D perhaps matching TRBD1 (5 bases). V was shortened by 7 bases and J by 6 bases, with 12 bases between the two germline ends. The CDR3 has 12 residues. Germline V gene lookup returns CDR1 MNHEY and CDR2 SMNVEV (reference sequence). CDR3 coding DNA: TGTGCCAGCAAGATGGAAGGGGATGGCTACACCTTC. It is translated as CASKMEGDGYTF.

The chain employs TRBV7-9 and TRBJ1-1; 7 nucleotides agree with TRBD1. Looked up from germline, CDR1 is SEHNR and CDR2 is FQNEAQ (reference sequence). The junction had 9 bases not matched to a gene; V was cut back by 1 base and J by 1 base. This CDR3 region has 17 residues. The CDR3 DNA sequence: TGTGCCAGCAGCTTAGGTTACGGCAGGGGGGAGAACACTGAAGCTTTCTTT. This translates into CASSLGYGRGENTEAFF.

The sample holds a few counts of this clone. The chain recombines TRBV7-2 with TRBJ2-3, with 10 nucleotides matching TRBD2. With 2 bases clipped from V and 6 bases from J, the junction kept 8 bases outside the gene matches. The V gene's germline CDR1 is SGHTA and CDR2 FQGNSA. This CDR3 has 16 amino acids. For the CDR3, the DNA is TGTGCCAGCAGCTTAAGGCTAGCGGGGGCAAAGGATACGCAGTATTTT. This translates into CASSLRLAGAKDTQYF.

The chain carries TRBV5-6 and TRBJ1-4; D is uncertain. This CDR3 is built from 14 residues. Germline lookup yields CDR1 SGHDT and CDR2 YYEEEE. V shed 3 bases and J shed 13 bases, with 19 bases lying between them. CDR3 bases: TGTGCCAGCAGCTCTCGAGATCACGGAAACAGACTGTTTTTT. Encoded protein: CASSSRDHGNRLFF.

About this clone: Sequence at one end of the junction differs from germline and may be a read error. This chain uses TRBV7-9 with TRBJ1-2, with 7 bases matching TRBD1. The CDR3 is 17 amino acids. Looked up from germline, CDR1 is SEHNR and CDR2 is FQNEAQ (reference sequence). CDR3 nucleotide sequence: TGTTCCAGCAGCTTATCCGGGACAGTAATTTCTAACTATGGCTACACCTTC. Its translation: CSSSLSGTVISNYGYTF.

The genes are TRBV30 and TRBJ2-3, with 12 bases fitting TRBD2. This CDR3 contains 17 residues. Germline CDR1 is GTSNPN and CDR2 is SVGIG (reference sequence). Trimming removed 0 bases from V and 1 base from J; junction bases left unmatched: 5. Here the CDR3 reads CAWSVSSGGAGTDTQYF. CDR3 bases: TGTGCCTGGAGTGTGTCTAGCGGGGGGGCGGGCACAGATACGCAGTATTTT.

The gene calls are TRBV7-9 and TRBJ2-1; D is unresolved. Trimming removed 4 bases from V and 5 bases from J, with 9 bases in between. Germline CDR1 reads SEHNR; CDR2 reads FQNEAQ (reference sequence). This CDR3 spans 13 amino acids. The CDR3 DNA reads as TGTGCCAGCAGCTCAACGGTGAACAATGAGCAGTTCTTC. Protein: CASSSTVNNEQFF.

This clone was recorded a few times. The gene calls are TRBV6-5 and TRBJ1-6, with no clear D. The germline gives CDR1 MNHEY, CDR2 SVGAGI. Trimming took off 5 bases at V and 6 bases at J, with 8 bases between the two ends. The CDR3 has 13 residues. CDR3 protein: CASSPQINSPLHF. The DNA of the CDR3 is TGTGCCAGCAGTCCCCAGATTAATTCACCCCTCCACTTT.

The chain is built from TRBV7-9 and TRBJ2-5; 10 nucleotides match TRBD1. The germline CDR1 and CDR2 sequences are SEHNR and FQNEAQ (reference sequence). Trimming cost V 3 bases and J 1 base; bases outside gene matches: 8. The CDR3 loop spans 17 amino acids. Here the CDR3 DNA reads TGTGCCAGCAGCTTCCTTGGGACAGGGGCTGGCCAAGAGACCCAGTACTTC. This gives the protein CASSFLGTGAGQETQYF.

The chain joins TRBV7-2 to TRBJ2-7, with TRBD2 identical over 9 bases. The junction had 11 bases not matched to a gene; V was cut back by 7 bases and J by 10 bases. The CDR3 is 13 residues long. From germline, CDR1 is SGHTA and CDR2 FQGNSA. The CDR3 DNA reads TGTGCCAGCACCTTCTTTAGCGGGGGCCCCCAGTACTTC. Residues: CASTFFSGGPQYF.

The rearrangement uses TRBV21-1 and TRBJ2-7; TRBD1, the D gene given by the table, was not confirmed from the DNA. TRBV21-1 is noted as a pseudogene. CDR3 length: 14 residues. The CDR3 here is CASRLDRATYEQYF. As DNA, the CDR3 is TGTGCCAGCAGATTAGACAGGGCAACCTACGAGCAGTACTTC.

V gene TRBV6-1 combines with J gene TRBJ1-5, with D maybe TRBD1 (5 bases). The V end was cut by 3 bases, the J end by 4 bases, with 7 bases between. The CDR3 extends over 13 amino acids. Germline V gene lookup returns CDR1 MNHNS and CDR2 SASEGT. The CDR3 here is CASSDRENQPQHF. For the CDR3, the DNA is TGTGCCAGCAGTGACAGGGAAAATCAGCCCCAGCATTTT.

This clone was seen a few times. The chain couples TRBV2 to TRBJ2-7; D possibly corresponds to TRBD2 (5 bases). The CDR3 covers 11 residues. V was pared by 8 bases and J by 4 bases, with 9 bases between. The germline CDR1 and CDR2 sequences are SNHLY and FYNNEI. In DNA form, the CDR3 reads TGTGCCAGCGGCCGGACTTACGAGCAGTACTTC. Its translation: CASGRTYEQYF.

The chain combines TRBV9 with TRBJ1-1, with unresolved D. In germline, CDR1 is SGDLS, CDR2 YYNGEE. The CDR3 totals 15 residues. V lost 4 bases, J lost 2 bases, and 15 bases lay in between. CDR3 in amino acids: CASSSTDGRNTEAFF. CDR3 DNA sequence: TGTGCCAGCAGCTCGACGGACGGGAGAAACACTGAAGCTTTCTTT.

The chain is built from TRBV9 and TRBJ2-7; possibly TRBD2 for D (6 bases). CDR1 and CDR2 from the germline V gene are SGDLS and YYNGEE. Trimming cost V 0 bases and J 4 bases, with 14 bases left between them. The CDR3 loop spans 15 amino acids. CDR3 region: CASSVVDGGNYEQYF. The DNA of the CDR3 is TGTGCCAGCAGCGTAGTCGACGGGGGAAATTACGAGCAGTACTTC.